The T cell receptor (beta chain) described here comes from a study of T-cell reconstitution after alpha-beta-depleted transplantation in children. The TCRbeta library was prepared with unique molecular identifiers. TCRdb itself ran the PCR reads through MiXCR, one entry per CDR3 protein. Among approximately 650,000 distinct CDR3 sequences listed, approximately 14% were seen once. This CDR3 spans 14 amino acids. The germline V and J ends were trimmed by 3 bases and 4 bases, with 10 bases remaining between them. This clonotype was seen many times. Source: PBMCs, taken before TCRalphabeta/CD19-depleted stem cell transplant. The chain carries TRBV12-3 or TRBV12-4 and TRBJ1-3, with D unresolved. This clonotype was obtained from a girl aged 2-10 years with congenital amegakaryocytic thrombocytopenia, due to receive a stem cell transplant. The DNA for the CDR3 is TGTGCCAGCAGTTTGGGAACCGGGGGAAACACCATATATTTT. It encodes CASSLGTGGNTIYF.